The 20 T cell receptor beta chains in this list originate from one sample, sequenced in a study of vaccination and CD4 T cells after COVID-19. Antigens for these TCRs are unknown. Noted treatment: roughly 10-day PBMC culture with coronavirus spike peptide pools or control peptides (ViraFEST assay). Sequenced with the Oncomine TCR Beta short-read assay was DNA taken from cultured CD4+ T cells. TCRdb analysed the PCR reads with MiXCR anew, one entry per CDR3 protein. This sample has 20,000 or so distinct CDR3 sequences, with around 66% found just once. Sequencing was done on a sample of CD4+ T cells from blood, cultured in vitro. These receptors all come from a human donor who had recovered from COVID-19.

This clonotype was seen only a few times. This chain joins TRBV7-8 and TRBJ1-1; D gene uncertain. V was shortened by 5 bases and J by 1 base, with 14 bases between the two germline ends. The germline CDR1 and CDR2 sequences are SGHVS and FQNEAQ. There are 15 residues in the CDR3. The CDR3: CASSLAIPGNTEAFF. Here the CDR3 DNA reads TGTGCCAGCAGCCTCGCAATCCCTGGGAACACTGAAGCTTTCTTT.

This clonotype was counted a few times. The chain employs TRBV6-2 or TRBV6-3 and TRBJ1-5, with TRBD1 matching 8 bases. Unmatched junction bases numbered 13, after V lost 3 bases and J lost 0 bases. This CDR3 contains 19 residues. CDR1 is MNHEY, CDR2 SVGEGT, per germline. CDR3 sequence (DNA): TGTGCCAGCAGTTATCCTCGGGTCAGGGGGCAATATAGCAATCAGCCCCAGCATTTT. It encodes CASSYPRVRGQYSNQPQHF.

The chain uses TRBV6-1 and TRBJ2-2, with D uncertain. V was cut by 5 bases and J by 4 bases, with 2 bases left in between. The CDR3 sequence is 11 residues long. The germline gives CDR1 MNHNS, CDR2 SASEGT. This chain's CDR3 is CASSLTGELFF. As DNA, the CDR3 is TGTGCCAGCAGTCTCACCGGGGAGCTGTTTTTT.

V is TRBV6-1 and J is TRBJ2-7; 9 bases are a match to TRBD1. The CDR3 is 14 residues long. CDR1 and CDR2 from the germline V gene are MNHNS and SASEGT. V trimming: 7 bases; J trimming: 0 bases; junction bases outside the gene matches: 4. The CDR3 protein is CASMGTGTSYEQYF. The CDR3 DNA follows: TGTGCCAGCATGGGGACAGGGACCTCCTACGAGCAGTACTTC.

This chain connects TRBV20-1 to TRBJ1-5; D gene uncertain. The germline V gene has CDR1 DFQATT and CDR2 SNEGSKA (reference sequence). This CDR3 contains 13 residues. V shed 6 bases and J shed 0 bases, with 9 bases lying between them. The CDR3 here is CSAPTGSNQPQHF. As DNA, the CDR3 is TGCAGTGCCCCGACCGGTAGCAATCAGCCCCAGCATTTT.

The chain combines TRBV19 with TRBJ2-1; no clear D. Trimming shortened V by 2 bases and J by 2 bases, and 19 bases separated the two germline ends. Germline V CDR1 and CDR2: LNHDA, SQIVND (reference sequence). This CDR3 region has 18 residues. DNA of the CDR3: TGTGCCAGTAGTATACGGTCTTACGGCTCCGGTACCTACAATGAGCAGTTCTTC. It translates to CASSIRSYGSGTYNEQFF.

In nucleotides, the CDR3 is TGTGCCAGCAGCTTAGCGGGGGGGGGCAGCAATCAGCCCCAGCATTTT. Its translation: CASSLAGGGSNQPQHF. V usage is TRBV7-2 and J usage is TRBJ1-5, with D perhaps TRBD1 (6 bases). This CDR3 is 16 amino acids long. Per the germline V gene, CDR1 is SGHTA and CDR2 is FQGNSA. V was clipped by 0 bases and J by 1 base, with 10 bases between them.

V is TRBV30 and J is TRBJ2-5, with no clear D. This CDR3 spans 11 amino acids. Deletions cut 2 bases from V and 13 bases from J, with 14 bases between. CDR1 is GTSNPN, CDR2 SVGIG, per germline (reference sequence). CDR3 nucleotide sequence: TGTGCCTGGAGTTTCGACGCGGTGGTGTACTTC. It yields the protein CAWSFDAVVYF.

The J gene is TRBJ2-2, the V gene TRBV6-1; D unresolved. CDR3 size: 13 residues. Between the trimmed V and J ends, which lost 6 bases and 5 bases, there was a span of 10 bases. CDR1 and CDR2 (germline): MNHNS, SASEGT. The CDR3 here is CASRSDRTGELFF. The CDR3 DNA follows: TGTGCCAGCAGGTCCGATCGGACCGGGGAGCTGTTTTTT.

Only one count was recorded for this clonotype. This chain links TRBV7-6 with TRBJ2-3; possible D gene TRBD1, 6 bases. This CDR3 is 16 amino acids long. Trimming pared 3 bases from V and 3 bases from J, leaving 16 bases between. CDR1 and CDR2 (germline): SGHVS, FNYEAQ. The CDR3 nucleotides are TGTGCCAGCAGCTTCGGCACAGGGTTGGTAACAGATACGCAGTATTTT. It encodes CASSFGTGLVTDTQYF.

This clonotype appeared a few times. The chain employs TRBV7-9 and TRBJ1-1; D not certain. The germline V gene has CDR1 SEHNR and CDR2 FQNEAQ (reference sequence). The CDR3 has 14 residues. Trimming cost V 4 bases and J 1 base, with 10 bases left between them. CDR3 bases: TGTGCCAGCAGCTCGGCCGCTGGGAACACTGAAGCTTTCTTT. Protein: CASSSAAGNTEAFF.

This clonotype was detected only a few times. The V call is TRBV19, the J call TRBJ1-5; D is uncertain. Germline lookup yields CDR1 LNHDA and CDR2 SQIVND (reference sequence). This CDR3 has 12 residues. With 7 bases removed from V and 7 bases from J, the gap between germline ends came to 11 bases. CDR3 sequence (DNA): TGTGCCAGTAAATCAGGTGTCCAGCCCCAGCATTTT. Protein: CASKSGVQPQHF.

The V and J genes are TRBV19 and TRBJ2-4; 9 positions agree with TRBD1. With V trimmed by 1 base and J by 7 bases, 5 bases remained unmatched. The CDR3 is made up of 15 amino acids. Germline V gene sequence: CDR1 LNHDA, CDR2 SQIVND (reference sequence). DNA of the CDR3: TGTGCCAGTAGTATAGTCGGGACAGGGAGGAACATTCAGTACTTC. The encoded protein is CASSIVGTGRNIQYF.

The gene calls are TRBV28 and TRBJ1-2; 7 bases line up with TRBD1. CDR1 is MDHEN, CDR2 SYDVKM, per germline. V shed 6 bases and J 0 bases; nucleotides not matched to a gene: 4. CDR3 length equals 14 residues. CDR3 DNA sequence: TGTGCCAGCAGGGGACAGCACCCTAACTATGGCTACACCTTC. Translated: CASRGQHPNYGYTF.

J is TRBJ1-1 and V is TRBV28, with 9 bases that match TRBD1. The V gene end was trimmed by 6 bases and the J gene end by 4 bases; junction bases not matched to a gene: 12. Germline values: CDR1 MDHEN, CDR2 SYDVKM. The CDR3 sequence is 16 residues long. CDR3 nucleotide sequence: TGTGCCAGCAGCCCCCCCCCCGGACAGGGGAGCACTGAAGCTTTCTTT. Translated: CASSPPPGQGSTEAFF.

The J gene is TRBJ1-2, the V gene TRBV10-3; perhaps TRBD1 as D (5 bases). There are 13 residues in the CDR3. CDR1 and CDR2 (germline): ENHRY, SYGVKD. V was trimmed by 10 bases and J by 7 bases, leaving 19 bases between them. CDR3 in DNA: TGTGCCACCGGGGGTGGAGGAGGAGGTGGCTACACCTTC. Translated, it gives CATGGGGGGGYTF.

The chain joins TRBV2 to TRBJ1-2, with D possibly TRBD1 on 6 matching bases. There are 15 residues in the CDR3. Trimming pared 5 bases from V and 1 base from J, leaving 14 bases between. CDR1 and CDR2 from the germline V gene are SNHLY and FYNNEI. CDR3 protein: CASSQGQGLNYGYTF. CDR3 nucleotide sequence: TGTGCCAGCAGTCAGGGGCAGGGCCTTAACTATGGCTACACCTTC.

This sequence joins TRBV11-1 and TRBJ1-2; weak D call: TRBD1 (5 bases). The germline gives CDR1 SGHAT, CDR2 FQDESV (reference sequence). The CDR3 extends over 13 amino acids. The V end was cut by 3 bases, the J end by 8 bases, with 13 bases between. CDR3 residues: CASSFVPEGGYTF. Written as DNA, the CDR3 is TGTGCCAGCAGCTTTGTCCCCGAGGGGGGCTACACCTTC.

This clonotype was detected a few times. The chain recombines TRBV7-3 with TRBJ1-6, with TRBD1 matching 10 bases. Germline CDR1 reads SGHTA; CDR2 reads FQGTGA. V lost 5 bases and J lost 8; bases outside the gene matches: 6. The CDR3 totals 15 residues. The CDR3 DNA is TGTGCCAGCAGCCCGGACAGGGGGAATCATTCACCCCTCCACTTT. Protein sequence: CASSPDRGNHSPLHF. Together with reference TRBV7-3 and TRBJ1-6, the CDR3 gives the full variable domain: GAGVSQTPSNKVTEKGKYVELRCDPISGHTALYWYRQSLGQGPEFLIYFQGTGAADDSGLPNDRFFAVRPEGSVSTLKIQRTERGDSAVYLCASSPDRGNHSPLHFGNGTRLTVT.

The V call is TRBV5-1, the J call TRBJ1-2; the D gene is possibly TRBD1 (5 bases). Trimming removed 4 bases from V and 7 bases from J, with 20 bases in between. Germline loops: CDR1 SGHRS, CDR2 YFSETQ. The CDR3 has 15 amino acids. CDR3 amino acids: CASSHTGAVPGGYTF. CDR3 in DNA: TGCGCCAGCAGCCATACAGGAGCCGTCCCGGGTGGCTACACCTTC. The full variable domain, its missing parts supplied by reference TRBV5-1 and TRBJ1-2, is KAGVTQTPRYLIKTRGQQVTLSCSPISGHRSVSWYQQTPGQGLQFLFEYFSETQRNKGNFPGRFSGRQFSNSRSEMNVSTLELGDSALYLCASSHTGAVPGGYTFGSGTRLTVV.